The source of this T cell receptor beta chain is a study of blood T cell repertoires in COVID-19. Study in general: Samples of COVID-19 (acute and convalescent) were obtained from the United States, Italy and Spain.

In the source study's methods: The authors estimated nucleated cell counts from reference gene primer amplification. Some clones are missing from TCRdb's copy, which holds only in-frame ones; the method was immunoSEQ multiplex PCR. V and J calls and clone size are copied from that table; D and trimming were computed from the DNA. Seen here are 80,000 or so clones, roughly nine tenths observed once, and the top ten hold about 2%. Trimming shortened V by 1 base and J by 1 base, and 7 bases separated the two germline ends. The germline V gene encodes CDR1 MDHEN and CDR2 SYDVKM. CDR3 length: 15 amino acids. This clone is large (0.1 to 1%) in the sample.

The TCR originated in a woman between 45 and 65 years old in a cohort sampled during active COVID-19. The genes are TRBV28 and TRBJ2-2; D not resolved. The sample taken for sequencing was peripheral blood. CDR3 DNA sequence: TGTGCCAGCAGTTTATATCCAGAGAACACCGGGGAGCTGTTTTTT. This encodes CASSLYPENTGELFF.